These 9 T cell receptor beta chains originate from one sample sequenced in a study of control samples from healthy donors and cancer patients. Profiled with immunoSEQ multiplex PCR; TCRdb holds only in-frame clones, not every one. Altogether approximately 100,000 clones are present, 88% being singletons, with the ten largest covering 13% to 15%. The specimen sequenced was blood. These receptors were obtained from a man aged 25-45 years in good health.

This chain links TRBV9 with TRBJ2-1; 9 bases agree with TRBD2. J gave up 5 bases and V 3 bases, and 6 bases lay outside the gene matches. The germline gives CDR1 SGDLS, CDR2 YYNGEE. This CDR3 contains 15 residues. CDR3 sequence: CASSGQAGGHNEQFF. In nucleotides, the CDR3 is TGTGCCAGCAGCGGACAAGCGGGAGGCCACAATGAGCAGTTCTTC. The full variable domain, completed using reference TRBV9 and TRBJ2-1, is DSGVTQTPKHLITATGQRVTLRCSPRSGDLSVYWYQQSLDQGLQFLIQYYNGEERAKGNILERFSAQQFPDLHSELNLSSLELGDSALYFCASSGQAGGHNEQFFGPGTRLTVL.

The chain recombines TRBV10-3 with TRBJ2-7; D tentatively fits TRBD1 or TRBD2 (5 bases each). From germline, CDR1 is ENHRY and CDR2 SYGVKD. The CDR3 length is 14 residues. V lost 0 bases to trimming and J lost 3 bases, with 9 bases between them. The CDR3 DNA is TGTGCCATCAGTGAGTCGAGGGGTCTCTACGAGCAGTACTTC. It translates to CAISESRGLYEQYF.

The gene calls are TRBV3-1 (or the pseudogene TRBV3-2) and TRBJ2-3; D gene ambiguous. CDR3 length: 13 residues. Trimming removed 4 bases at V and 5 bases at J, with 10 bases between. Germline CDR1 is LGHDT and CDR2 is YNNKEL (reference sequence). DNA of the CDR3: TGTGCCAGCAGCCCCTCCAACGGAGATACGCAGTATTTT. It specifies CASSPSNGDTQYF.

The chain is built from TRBV5-8 and TRBJ1-5; a weak D match, TRBD1 (5 bases). The CDR3 totals 15 residues. Germline assignment: CDR1 SGHTS and CDR2 YDEGEE. V was clipped by 0 bases and J by 4 bases, with 11 bases between them. CDR3 in amino acids: CASSLAWGGNQPQHF. CDR3 coding DNA: TGTGCCAGCAGCTTGGCCTGGGGGGGGAATCAGCCCCAGCATTTT.

The V gene is TRBV28, the J gene TRBJ2-1, with TRBD1 matching over 10 bases. J was trimmed by 9 bases and V by 5 bases; bases with no gene match: 4. CDR1 and CDR2 (germline): MDHEN, SYDVKM. This CDR3 spans 13 amino acids. The DNA of the CDR3 is TGTGCCAGCAGTGGACAGGGGGGGGGTGAGCAGTTCTTC. Protein sequence: CASSGQGGGEQFF. Looking up the rest from reference TRBV28 and TRBJ2-1 gives the full variable domain: DVKVTQSSRYLVKRTGEKVFLECVQDMDHENMFWYRQDPGLGLRLIYFSYDVKMKEKGDIPEGYSVSREKKERFSLILESASTNQTSMYLCASSGQGGGEQFFGPGTRLTVL.

V gene TRBV29-1 combines with J gene TRBJ1-3; TRBD1 might be the D (5 bases). This CDR3 is 13 amino acids long. The V gene lost 4 bases and the J gene lost 4 bases, with 11 bases spanning the gap. CDR1 and CDR2 (germline): SQVTM, ANQGSEA. CDR3 nucleotide sequence: TGCAGCGTTGTAGGCAGGGACGGAAACACCATATATTTT. It translates to CSVVGRDGNTIYF.

V and J are TRBV5-1 and TRBJ2-7, with TRBD2 as a possible D gene (5 bases). This CDR3 has 16 residues. V was pared by 0 bases and J by 1 base, with 14 bases between. From germline, CDR1 is SGHRS and CDR2 YFSETQ. Here the CDR3 DNA reads TGCGCCAGCAGCTTGGCCCATGAGAGAGGGTCCTACGAGCAGTACTTC. Its protein is CASSLAHERGSYEQYF.

The V call is TRBV21-1, the J call TRBJ1-1. TRBV21-1 is reported as a pseudogene. The CDR3 has 18 residues. The CDR3 DNA reads as TGTGCCAGCAGCACCGGGTGCGGATCGAAAAGCCTGAACACTGAAGCTTTCTTT. As protein: CASSTGCGSKSLNTEAFF.

The rearrangement joins TRBV5-1 to TRBJ1-3; D unresolved. The CDR3 length is 14 residues. From germline, CDR1 is SGHRS and CDR2 YFSETQ. Trimming removed 4 bases at V and 0 bases at J, with 8 bases between. The CDR3 loop is CASSPGNSGNTIYF. The CDR3 DNA follows: TGCGCCAGCAGCCCGGGGAACTCTGGAAACACCATATATTTT.